This TCR beta chain was captured by sequencing in a study of blood T cell repertoires in COVID-19. Study information: T cells, B-cell-depleted T cells, or PBMCs supplied cDNA or gDNA.

Per the study methods: For nucleated cells, counts were estimated from reference gene primer amplification. The data were produced by immunoSEQ multiplex PCR, yet TCRdb's version contains in-frame clones alone and is incomplete. D and trimming were read from the DNA, whereas the V and J calls and clone size are those reported in that table. This table holds fewer than 250,000 clones, around 90% found once. Per the germline V gene, CDR1 is SGHAT and CDR2 is FQNNGV. The V gene lost 2 bases and the J gene lost 1 base, with 20 bases spanning the gap. The CDR3 consists of 18 residues. The specimen sequenced was peripheral blood. The chain carries TRBV11-2 and TRBJ2-5, with D perhaps matching TRBD2 (6 bases). This receptor was obtained from a man aged 60 to 69 with acute or convalescent COVID-19. CDR3 in DNA: TGTGCCAGCAGCTTACTATTTCGGGGGAGCACCCTCCAAGAGACCCAGTACTTC. This codes for CASSLLFRGSTLQETQYF. Full variable domain (missing parts from reference TRBV11-2 and TRBJ2-5): EAGVAQSPRYKIIEKRQSVAFWCNPISGHATLYWYQQILGQGPKLLIQFQNNGVVDDSQLPKDRFSAERLKGVDSTLKIQPAKLEDSAVYLCASSLLFRGSTLQETQYFGPGTRLLVL.